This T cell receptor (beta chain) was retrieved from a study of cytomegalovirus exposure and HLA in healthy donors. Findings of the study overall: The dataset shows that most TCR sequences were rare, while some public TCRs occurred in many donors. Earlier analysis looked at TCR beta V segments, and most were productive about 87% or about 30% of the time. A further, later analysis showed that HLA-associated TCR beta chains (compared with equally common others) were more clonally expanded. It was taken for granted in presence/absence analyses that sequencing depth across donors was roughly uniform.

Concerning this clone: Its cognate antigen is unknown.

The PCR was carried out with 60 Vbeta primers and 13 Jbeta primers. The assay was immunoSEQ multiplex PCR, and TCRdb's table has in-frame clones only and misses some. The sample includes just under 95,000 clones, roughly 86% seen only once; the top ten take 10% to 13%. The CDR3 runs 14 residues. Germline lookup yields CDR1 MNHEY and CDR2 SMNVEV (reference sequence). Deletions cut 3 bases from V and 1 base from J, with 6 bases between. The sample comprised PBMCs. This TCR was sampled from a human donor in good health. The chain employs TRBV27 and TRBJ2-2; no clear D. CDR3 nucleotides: TGTGCCAGCAGTTTCGGCGGGAACACCGGGGAGCTGTTTTTT. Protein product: CASSFGGNTGELFF.